The entry below gives a single T cell receptor beta chain sequence along with its context. The antigen is not known. The data are from a study of CD8+CD57+ T cells in acquired aplastic anemia. Study-level results: About 27 shared CD8+ CDR3s appeared highly expressed within patients' immunodominant clones.

CDR3 and TCR beta VDJ profiling relied on genomic DNA as the template. TCRdb called the reads again in MiXCR, with one record for every CDR3 protein. The sample records some 150,000 distinct CDR3 sequences, 71% being singletons. The authors sequenced patients whose flow cytometry had shown CD8+CD57+ cell expansion. Everyone among the patients had severe acquired aplastic anemia. From germline, CDR1 is DFQATT and CDR2 SNEGSKA (reference sequence). The CDR3 is 12 amino acids. The V gene lost 3 bases and the J gene lost 6 bases, with 11 bases spanning the gap. The receptor was derived from a human donor with aplastic anemia. The sequenced material came from sorted CD4+, CD8+, or CD8+CD57+ T cells (not recorded which) from PBMCs. The genes are TRBV20-1 and TRBJ2-5, with D tentatively TRBD1 (5 bases). CDR3 sequence (DNA): TGCAGTGCTAGGGCACTGGGGCAGACCCAGTACTTC. It translates to CSARALGQTQYF.